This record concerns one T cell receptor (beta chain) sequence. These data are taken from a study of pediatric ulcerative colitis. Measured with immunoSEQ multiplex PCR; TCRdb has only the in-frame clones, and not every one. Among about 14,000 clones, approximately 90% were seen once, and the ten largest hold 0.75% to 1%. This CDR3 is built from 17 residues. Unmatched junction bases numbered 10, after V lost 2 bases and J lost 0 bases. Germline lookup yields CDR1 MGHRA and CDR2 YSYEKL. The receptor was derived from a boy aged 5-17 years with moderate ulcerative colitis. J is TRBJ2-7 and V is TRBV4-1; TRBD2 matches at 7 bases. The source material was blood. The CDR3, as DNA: TGCGCCAGCAGCCAATTTGGCCGCGGGAGATCCTCCTACGAGCAGTACTTC. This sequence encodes CASSQFGRGRSSYEQYF.